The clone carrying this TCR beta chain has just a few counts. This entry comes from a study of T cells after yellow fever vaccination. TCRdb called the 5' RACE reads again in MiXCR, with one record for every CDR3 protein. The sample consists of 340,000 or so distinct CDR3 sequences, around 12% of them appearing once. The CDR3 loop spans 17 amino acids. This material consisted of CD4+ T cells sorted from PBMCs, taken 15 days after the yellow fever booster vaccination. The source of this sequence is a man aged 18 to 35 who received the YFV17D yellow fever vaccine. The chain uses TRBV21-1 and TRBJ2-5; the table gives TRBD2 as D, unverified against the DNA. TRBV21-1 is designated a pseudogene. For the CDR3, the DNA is TGTGCCAGCAGTTTGTCCGCTAGCGGGGAGCTCCAAGAGACCCAGTACTTC. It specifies CASSLSASGELQETQYF.